Each of the 25 T cell receptor beta chains below was sequenced from the same sample in a study of T cell responses to AZD1222 COVID-19 vaccine. Only in-frame clones appear in the TCRdb table, and some are missing; sequencing was by immunoSEQ multiplex PCR. The data contain roughly 200,000 clones, about 92% of them singletons. The input for sequencing was peripheral blood, taken on day 0 of AZD1222 vaccination. The receptors originated from an adult in good health.

V and J are TRBV6-2 or TRBV6-3 and TRBJ1-5; no clear D. The germline V and J ends were trimmed by 2 bases and 6 bases, with 5 bases remaining between them. CDR1 and CDR2 from the germline V gene are MNHEY and SVGEGT. The CDR3 has 12 residues. In DNA form, the CDR3 reads TGTGCCAGCAGTTACCTGGGTCAGCCCCAGCATTTT. Amino acid sequence: CASSYLGQPQHF.

The chain is built from TRBV2 and TRBJ1-2, with D possibly matching TRBD1 (6 bases). The CDR3 runs to 13 residues. Looked up from germline, CDR1 is SNHLY and CDR2 is FYNNEI. The germline V and J ends were trimmed by 7 bases and 5 bases, with 14 bases remaining between them. CDR3 in amino acids: CASNVQQGYGYTF. CDR3 bases: TGTGCCAGCAACGTACAACAGGGTTATGGCTACACCTTC.

The V call is TRBV3-1 (or the pseudogene TRBV3-2), the J call TRBJ1-2, with D perhaps matching TRBD1 (5 bases). Germline CDR1 is LGHDT and CDR2 is YNNKEL (reference sequence). The V and J ends lost 6 bases and 5 bases respectively, with 13 bases between them. The CDR3 sequence is 13 residues long. CDR3 sequence: CASRSSGAYGYTF. For the CDR3, the DNA is TGTGCCAGCAGAAGTTCCGGGGCGTATGGCTACACCTTC.

J is TRBJ2-3 and V is TRBV9, with 9 bases lining up with TRBD1. CDR1 and CDR2 from the germline V gene are SGDLS and YYNGEE. Trimming took 2 bases from V and 4 from J; bases not matched to a gene: 2. The CDR3 loop spans 14 amino acids. CDR3: CASSVRQGADTQYF. CDR3 DNA sequence: TGTGCCAGCAGCGTCCGACAGGGGGCAGATACGCAGTATTTT. The variable domain in full, completed from reference TRBV9 and TRBJ2-3, reads DSGVTQTPKHLITATGQRVTLRCSPRSGDLSVYWYQQSLDQGLQFLIQYYNGEERAKGNILERFSAQQFPDLHSELNLSSLELGDSALYFCASSVRQGADTQYFGPGTRLTVL.

In the case of this clone: At one end, the junction sequence differs from germline, possibly due to a read error. The sample has other DNA sequences that encode this CDR3 too. The chain joins TRBV3-1 (or the pseudogene TRBV3-2) to TRBJ2-3; D not resolved. Germline-derived CDR1 and CDR2 are LGHDT and YNNKEL (reference sequence). The CDR3 runs to 12 residues. CDR3 region: CASSQVGNTQYF. The CDR3, as DNA: TGTGCCAGTAGCCAAGTCGGTAATACGCAGTATTTT.

The J gene is TRBJ1-1, the V gene TRBV20-1, with no clear D. The CDR3 extends over 16 amino acids. V was clipped by 3 bases and J by 2 bases, with 19 bases between them. Germline CDR1 is DFQATT and CDR2 is SNEGSKA (reference sequence). The CDR3 sequence is CSASAGDPALNTEAFF. The CDR3 DNA reads TGCAGTGCTAGTGCAGGAGATCCTGCCCTAAACACTGAAGCTTTCTTT.

The chain recombines TRBV2 with TRBJ2-7; weak D call: TRBD1 (7 bases). Germline V lookup: CDR1 SNHLY, CDR2 FYNNEI. V was clipped by 7 bases and J by 3 bases, with 16 bases between them. The CDR3 is 14 amino acids. The CDR3 nucleotides read TGTGCCAGCAACGGGGGACAGTACAACTACGAGCAGTACTTC. Translation: CASNGGQYNYEQYF.

This clone was seen a single time. The chain joins TRBV20-1 to TRBJ2-4, with 7 bases matching TRBD2. Germline-derived CDR1 and CDR2 are DFQATT and SNEGSKA (reference sequence). Germline trimming cut 6 bases from V and 8 bases from J; bases unmatched to any gene: 1. This CDR3 contains 10 residues. In nucleotides, the CDR3 is TGCAGTGCCCGGGGGGACATTCAGTACTTC. Its translation: CSARGDIQYF.

This clone appeared a single time. The chain carries TRBV27 and TRBJ1-2, with D possibly matching TRBD1 (6 bases). There are 13 residues in the CDR3. V was pared by 3 bases and J by 6 bases, with 11 bases between. Germline loops: CDR1 MNHEY, CDR2 SMNVEV (reference sequence). CDR3 sequence: CASSFWQGHGYTF. Written as DNA, the CDR3 is TGTGCCAGCAGTTTCTGGCAGGGGCATGGCTACACCTTC.

This clone was detected a few times. This sequence joins TRBV9 and TRBJ2-2; D gene unclear. Germline CDR1 SGDLS, CDR2 YYNGEE. The CDR3 is 12 amino acids. V was clipped by 0 bases and J by 7 bases, with 4 bases between them. Here the CDR3 DNA reads TGTGCCAGCAGCGTAGATGACGGGGAGCTGTTTTTT. Translation: CASSVDDGELFF.

The chain couples TRBV6-1 to TRBJ1-1; perhaps TRBD1 as D (5 bases). The CDR3 totals 15 residues. Trimming removed 2 bases from V and 11 bases from J, with 21 bases in between. Per germline, CDR1 MNHNS and CDR2 SASEGT. The CDR3 reads CASSENPGTPIGAFF. In DNA form, the CDR3 reads TGTGCCAGCAGTGAAAACCCTGGGACGCCCATTGGGGCTTTCTTT.

This clone appeared a single time. The gene calls are TRBV4-1 and TRBJ2-2, with 7 bases fitting TRBD2. CDR1 and CDR2 from the germline V gene are MGHRA and YSYEKL. The junction had 6 bases not matched to a gene; V was cut back by 3 bases and J by 2 bases. The CDR3 totals 16 residues. The CDR3 DNA follows: TGCGCCAGCAGCCATTCGGGAGGCTTTAACACCGGGGAGCTGTTTTTT. Translating gives CASSHSGGFNTGELFF.

V gene TRBV18 combines with J gene TRBJ2-3; D not resolved. Trimming left V 2 bases short and J 6 bases short, with 15 bases between. Germline-derived CDR1 and CDR2 are KGHSH and LQKENI. CDR3 length: 15 residues. In DNA form, the CDR3 reads TGTGCCAGCTCACCAAGAGCGACTTCTGGGGATACGCAGTATTTT. As protein: CASSPRATSGDTQYF.

The chain is built from TRBV5-1 and TRBJ1-6, with D perhaps TRBD1 (5 bases). The CDR3 consists of 14 residues. Trimming took 0 bases from V and 11 from J, leaving 12 bases between them. Germline CDR1 and CDR2: SGHRS and YFSETQ. This CDR3 is CASSLGGRGAPLHF. The DNA of the CDR3 is TGCGCCAGCAGCTTGGGAGGGAGGGGCGCACCCCTCCACTTT.

The chain combines TRBV6-1 with TRBJ1-6; D is possibly TRBD1 (5 bases). The V and J ends lost 3 bases and 4 bases respectively, with 10 bases between them. The CDR3 has 15 amino acids. The germline gives CDR1 MNHNS, CDR2 SASEGT. The CDR3 sequence: CASSEGLLYNSPLHF. The DNA of the CDR3 is TGTGCCAGCAGTGAGGGACTTTTGTATAATTCACCCCTCCACTTT.

In its sample, this clone was seen once. V usage is TRBV6-2 or TRBV6-3 and J usage is TRBJ1-1; the D is unclear. CDR1 and CDR2 from the germline V gene are MNHEY and SVGEGT. V was shortened by 2 bases and J by 4 bases, with 5 bases between the two germline ends. The CDR3 has 12 amino acids. The CDR3 sequence: CASSYVGTEAFF. Here the CDR3 DNA reads TGTGCCAGCAGTTACGTTGGCACTGAAGCTTTCTTT.

In this sample, this clone turned up once. This sequence joins TRBV6-2 or TRBV6-3 and TRBJ2-7; 7 bases fit TRBD2. The CDR3 consists of 15 residues. Germline V gene lookup returns CDR1 MNHEY and CDR2 SVGEGT. V lost 5 bases and J lost 4; bases outside the gene matches: 11. CDR3 bases: TGTGCCAGCAGTCTTCCCAGCTGGGGAGGGTACGAGCAGTACTTC. The encoded protein is CASSLPSWGGYEQYF.

The chain couples TRBV5-6 to TRBJ2-3; D unresolved. Trimming took 1 base from V and 6 from J, leaving 6 bases between them. Germline values: CDR1 SGHDT, CDR2 YYEEEE. The CDR3 runs 12 residues. The CDR3 loop is CASSLTADTQYF. The CDR3 nucleotides are TGTGCCAGCAGCTTGACCGCCGATACGCAGTATTTT.

A word on this clone: This sample also contains other DNA sequences that code for the same CDR3. V usage is TRBV18 and J usage is TRBJ1-1; maybe TRBD1 (5 bases). The germline gives CDR1 KGHSH, CDR2 LQKENI. This CDR3 spans 13 amino acids. V lost 6 bases to trimming and J lost 0 bases, with 8 bases between them. The DNA of the CDR3 is TGTGCCAGCTCGACAGATATGAACACTGAAGCTTTCTTT. Translated: CASSTDMNTEAFF.

The genes are TRBV10-1 and TRBJ1-5; possible D gene TRBD1, 6 bases. Trimming cost V 6 bases and J 4 bases, with 13 bases left between them. This CDR3 is built from 14 residues. Germline CDR1 is WNHNN and CDR2 is SYGVQD (reference sequence). Here the CDR3 DNA reads TGCGCCAGCAGCCTCGGGCAGGGGAATCAGCCCCAGCATTTT. Translating gives CASSLGQGNQPQHF.

This clone came up once. V and J are TRBV12-3 or TRBV12-4 and TRBJ1-2; D is unresolved. The CDR3 has 11 amino acids. V dropped 5 bases and J dropped 6 bases, with 7 bases sitting between them. This chain's CDR3 is CASSRIDGYTF. As DNA, the CDR3 is TGTGCCAGCAGTCGAATAGATGGCTACACCTTC.

The chain combines TRBV29-1 with TRBJ2-7, with 7 bases fitting TRBD1. J was trimmed by 5 bases and V by 7 bases; bases with no gene match: 5. Germline V lookup: CDR1 SQVTM, CDR2 ANQGSEA. The CDR3 has 11 amino acids. The CDR3 DNA sequence: TGCAGCGCGGAGACAGGGAACGAGCAGTACTTC. It codes for CSAETGNEQYF.

This chain uses TRBV6-5 with TRBJ1-4; D gene ambiguous. This CDR3 has 11 residues. CDR1 is MNHEY and CDR2 is SVGAGI in the germline V gene. The V gene lost 2 bases and the J gene lost 8 bases, with 3 bases spanning the gap. The CDR3 DNA reads TGTGCCAGCAGTTACGGGGAAAAACTGTTTTTT. It codes for CASSYGEKLFF.

The chain joins TRBV9 to TRBJ2-3; D unclear. The CDR3 contains 14 residues. Trimming left V 0 bases short and J 6 bases short, with 11 bases between. Germline CDR1 and CDR2: SGDLS and YYNGEE. The CDR3 sequence is CASSVDGSYDTQYF. DNA for the CDR3: TGTGCCAGCAGCGTAGATGGTAGTTATGATACGCAGTATTTT.

V usage is TRBV7-3 and J usage is TRBJ2-7; 7 bases match TRBD2. The CDR3 has 12 amino acids. Germline values: CDR1 SGHTA, CDR2 FQGTGA. The J segment lost 6 bases and the V segment lost 4 bases, leaving 3 bases of the junction unmatched. This chain's CDR3 is CASSSPGGEQYF. CDR3 DNA: TGTGCCAGCAGCTCACCGGGGGGCGAGCAGTACTTC.